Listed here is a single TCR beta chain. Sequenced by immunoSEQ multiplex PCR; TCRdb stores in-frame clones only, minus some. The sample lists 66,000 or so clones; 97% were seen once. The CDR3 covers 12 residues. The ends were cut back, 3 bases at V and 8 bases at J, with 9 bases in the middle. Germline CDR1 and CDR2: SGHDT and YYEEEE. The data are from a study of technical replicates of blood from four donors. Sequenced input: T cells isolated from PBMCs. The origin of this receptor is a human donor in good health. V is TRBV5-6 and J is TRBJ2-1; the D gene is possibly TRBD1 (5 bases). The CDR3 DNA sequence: TGTGCCAGCAGCTGGACAAGCGATGAGCAGTTCTTC. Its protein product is CASSWTSDEQFF. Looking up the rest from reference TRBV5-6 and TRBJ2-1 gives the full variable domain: DAGVTQSPTHLIKTRGQQVTLRCSPKSGHDTVSWYQQALGQGPQFIFQYYEEEERQRGNFPDRFSGHQFPNYSSELNVNALLLGDSALYLCASSWTSDEQFFGPGTRLTVL.